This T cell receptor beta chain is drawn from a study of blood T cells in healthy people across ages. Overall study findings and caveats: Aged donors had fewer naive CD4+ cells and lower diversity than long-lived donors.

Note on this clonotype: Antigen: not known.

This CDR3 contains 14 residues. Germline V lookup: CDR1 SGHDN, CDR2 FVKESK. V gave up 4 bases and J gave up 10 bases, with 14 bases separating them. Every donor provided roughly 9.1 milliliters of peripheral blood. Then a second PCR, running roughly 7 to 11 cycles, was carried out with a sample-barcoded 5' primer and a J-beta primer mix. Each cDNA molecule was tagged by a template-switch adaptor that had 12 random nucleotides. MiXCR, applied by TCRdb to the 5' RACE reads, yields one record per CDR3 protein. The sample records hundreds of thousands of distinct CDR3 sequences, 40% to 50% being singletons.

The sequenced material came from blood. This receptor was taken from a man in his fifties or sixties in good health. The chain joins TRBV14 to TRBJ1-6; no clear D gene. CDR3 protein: CASSREVGSSPLHF. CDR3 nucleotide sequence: TGTGCCAGCAGCCGTGAGGTGGGTTCGTCACCCCTCCACTTT.